Listed here are 27 T cell receptor beta chains from one sample, sequenced in a study of blood T cell repertoires in COVID-19. Produced via immunoSEQ multiplex PCR; TCRdb's table is partial and in-frame only. The sample consists of roughly 73,000 clones, nearly 90% of them appearing once. The sample comprised peripheral blood. The receptor set was obtained from a man aged 65 to 79 with active or convalescent COVID-19.

Only a few counts were recorded for this clone. This chain uses TRBV19 with TRBJ1-2; D is possibly TRBD1 (5 bases). Germline loops: CDR1 LNHDA, CDR2 SQIVND (reference sequence). The CDR3 consists of 15 residues. V was shortened by 5 bases and J by 2 bases, with 15 bases between the two germline ends. The DNA of the CDR3 is TGTGCCAGTAGTCCGGTCCGGACAACCAACTATGGCTACACCTTC. It is translated as CASSPVRTTNYGYTF.

The V call is TRBV19, the J call TRBJ1-2; D is ambiguous. Trimming pared 3 bases from V and 7 bases from J, leaving 6 bases between. The germline V gene encodes CDR1 LNHDA and CDR2 SQIVND (reference sequence). This CDR3 is 11 amino acids long. The CDR3 DNA follows: TGTGCCAGTAGTATCGGTAGTGGCTACACCTTC. This encodes CASSIGSGYTF.

A note on this clone: The sample holds other DNA sequences that translate to the same CDR3. This chain connects TRBV6-5 to TRBJ2-7, with D unresolved. The V end was cut by 6 bases, the J end by 1 base, with 7 bases between. CDR3 length equals 12 residues. The germline V gene encodes CDR1 MNHEY and CDR2 SVGAGI. The CDR3 region is CASSRDSYEQYF. The CDR3 nucleotides read TGTGCCAGCAGCCGAGATTCCTACGAGCAGTACTTC.

The chain links TRBV6-6 to TRBJ2-7; 8 nucleotides line up with TRBD1. Germline loops: CDR1 MNHNY, CDR2 SVGAGI (reference sequence). CDR3 length: 14 residues. Germline trimming cut 5 bases from V and 2 bases from J; bases unmatched to any gene: 5. The CDR3 loop is CASSTGQGTYEQYF. CDR3 nucleotides: TGTGCCAGCAGTACCGGACAGGGAACCTACGAGCAGTACTTC.

This chain uses TRBV5-5 with TRBJ1-3; maybe TRBD1 (5 bases). The V end was cut by 0 bases, the J end by 2 bases, with 9 bases between. CDR3 length: 15 amino acids. Per germline, CDR1 SGHKS and CDR2 YYEKEE (reference sequence). This CDR3 is CASSLAWGAGNTIYF. The CDR3 coding sequence is TGTGCCAGCAGCTTGGCTTGGGGGGCTGGAAACACCATATATTTT. Together with reference TRBV5-5 and TRBJ1-3, the CDR3 gives the full variable domain: DAGVTQSPTHLIKTRGQQVTLRCSPISGHKSVSWYQQVLGQGPQFIFQYYEKEERGRGNFPDRFSARQFPNYSSELNVNALLLGDSALYLCASSLAWGAGNTIYFGEGSWLTVV.

The rearrangement joins TRBV27 to TRBJ2-1; 8 bases line up with TRBD1. Germline V lookup: CDR1 MNHEY, CDR2 SMNVEV (reference sequence). Unmatched junction bases numbered 21, after V lost 6 bases and J lost 2 bases. This CDR3 spans 20 amino acids. The CDR3 bases are TGTGCCAGCAGCCGGACAGGGTTGAGTACCAGCGGGCTGACCTACAATGAGCAGTTCTTC. This sequence encodes CASSRTGLSTSGLTYNEQFF.

V and J are TRBV5-4 and TRBJ1-2; 8 nucleotides agree with TRBD1. After removal of 3 bases from V and 5 bases from J, the junction contained 9 bases not matched to a gene. Germline values: CDR1 SGHNT, CDR2 YYREEE (reference sequence). This CDR3 has 15 residues. Written as DNA, the CDR3 is TGTGCCAGCAGCTCCGGACAGGGAAAGCCTTATGGCTACACCTTC. As protein: CASSSGQGKPYGYTF.

J is TRBJ2-5 and V is TRBV19; 8 bases are a match to TRBD2. CDR3 size: 14 residues. CDR1 is LNHDA and CDR2 is SQIVND in the germline V gene (reference sequence). After removal of 6 bases from V and 5 bases from J, the junction contained 8 bases not matched to a gene. The CDR3, as DNA: TGTGCCAGTAGCCCGGGACTAGGAACGGAGACCCAGTACTTC. Amino acids: CASSPGLGTETQYF.

The V and J genes are TRBV3-1 (or the pseudogene TRBV3-2) and TRBJ2-6, with D unclear. V was clipped by 4 bases and J by 0 bases, with 7 bases between them. Germline-derived CDR1 and CDR2 are LGHDT and YNNKEL (reference sequence). CDR3 length: 15 residues. The CDR3 nucleotides are TGTGCCAGCAGCCGCAGCGCCTCTGGGGCCAACGTCCTGACTTTC. This sequence encodes CASSRSASGANVLTF.

To note about this clone: Additional DNA sequences in this sample encode the identical CDR3. J is TRBJ1-1 and V is TRBV30; D not certain. Germline V gene data show CDR1 as GTSNPN and CDR2 as SVGIG (reference sequence). Deletions cut 4 bases from V and 5 bases from J, with 17 bases between. This CDR3 spans 14 amino acids. The CDR3 DNA sequence: TGTGCCTGGACATACCTGGGAGCTACTACTGAAGCTTTCTTT. Its translation: CAWTYLGATTEAFF. The entire variable domain, with the rest obtained from reference TRBV30 and TRBJ1-1, is as follows: SQTIHQWPATLVQPVGSPLSLECTVEGTSNPNLYWYRQAAGRGLQLLFYSVGIGQISSEVPQNLSASRPQDRQFILSSKKLLLSDSGFYLCAWTYLGATTEAFFGQGTRLTVV.

V gene TRBV11-2 combines with J gene TRBJ2-5; TRBD1 agrees at 8 bases. This CDR3 contains 14 residues. Trimming removed 4 bases from V and 7 bases from J; junction bases left unmatched: 8. CDR1 is SGHAT, CDR2 FQNNGV, per germline. The CDR3 loop reads CASSSSGGVGTQYF. The CDR3 DNA follows: TGTGCCAGCAGCTCCTCAGGGGGCGTCGGGACCCAGTACTTC.

The V and J genes are TRBV18 and TRBJ2-1, with TRBD2 matching 11 bases. The J segment lost 3 bases and the V segment lost 2 bases, leaving 0 bases of the junction unmatched. Germline-derived CDR1 and CDR2 are KGHSH and LQKENI. The CDR3 extends over 15 amino acids. The CDR3 sequence: CASSPTSGSYNEQFF. In nucleotides, the CDR3 is TGTGCCAGCTCACCAACTAGCGGGAGCTACAATGAGCAGTTCTTC.

This chain joins TRBV7-2 and TRBJ2-7; 12 bases map to TRBD2. The length of the CDR3 is 16 residues. Germline trimming cut 1 base from V and 6 bases from J; bases unmatched to any gene: 7. CDR1 is SGHTA, CDR2 FQGNSA, per germline. The CDR3 here is CASSLGLAGVLSEQYF. DNA of the CDR3: TGTGCCAGCAGCTTAGGACTAGCGGGGGTTCTCAGCGAGCAGTACTTC.

The sample holds one count of this clone. The chain couples TRBV5-6 to TRBJ2-1, with D perhaps matching TRBD2 (5 bases). V dropped 3 bases and J dropped 6 bases, with 13 bases sitting between them. The germline V gene has CDR1 SGHDT and CDR2 YYEEEE. The CDR3 sequence is 14 residues long. CDR3: CASSYGGRGNEQFF. The DNA of the CDR3 is TGTGCCAGCAGCTATGGTGGTCGGGGCAATGAGCAGTTCTTC.

The chain uses TRBV7-9 and TRBJ2-3, with 7 nucleotides matching TRBD2. V trimming: 5 bases; J trimming: 2 bases; junction bases outside the gene matches: 13. The germline gives CDR1 SEHNR, CDR2 FQNEAQ (reference sequence). The CDR3 length is 17 residues. Written as DNA, the CDR3 is TGTGCCAGCAGCCCCCGGGGGAGGGTGAGGACCACAGATACGCAGTATTTT. Its translation: CASSPRGRVRTTDTQYF.

The rearrangement links TRBV12-3 or TRBV12-4 to TRBJ1-1; D perhaps matches TRBD1 (5 bases). Trimming cost V 3 bases and J 5 bases, with 10 bases left between them. The CDR3 spans 13 residues. CDR3 amino acids: CASSFLGGTEAFF. In nucleotides, the CDR3 is TGTGCCAGCAGTTTTCTGGGGGGGACTGAAGCTTTCTTT.

About this clone itself: Its ends do not fully match the called genes, so a read error is possible. The chain is built from TRBV11-2 and TRBJ2-1; perhaps TRBD2 as D (6 bases). CDR1 SGHAT and CDR2 FQNNGV come from the germline V gene. This CDR3 is built from 13 residues. This CDR3 reads CASTLVAVHEQFF. In nucleotides, the CDR3 is TGTGCCAGCACCTTAGTAGCGGTCCATGAGCAGTTCTTC.

This chain joins TRBV2 and TRBJ1-3; a weak D match, TRBD1 (5 bases). This CDR3 is 14 amino acids long. Germline values: CDR1 SNHLY, CDR2 FYNNEI. Deletions cut 7 bases from V and 1 base from J, with 11 bases between. CDR3 sequence reads: CASTPGISGNTIYF. CDR3 coding DNA: TGTGCCAGCACCCCAGGGATTTCTGGAAACACCATATATTTT.

This chain links TRBV2 with TRBJ1-5, with D unresolved. V lost 8 bases to trimming and J lost 0 bases, with 11 bases between them. Germline V gene sequence: CDR1 SNHLY, CDR2 FYNNEI. The CDR3 totals 14 residues. The CDR3 bases are TGTGCCAGCCAGGAAACCCATAGCAATCAGCCCCAGCATTTT. As protein: CASQETHSNQPQHF.

This clone was observed a single time. V usage is TRBV3-1 (or the pseudogene TRBV3-2) and J usage is TRBJ2-1, with 7 bases aligning to TRBD2. Germline V gene data show CDR1 as LGHDT and CDR2 as YNNKEL (reference sequence). The CDR3 is made up of 16 amino acids. After removal of 0 bases from V and 10 bases from J, the junction contained 12 bases not matched to a gene. The CDR3 sequence: CASSQEGAGISGEQFF. The CDR3 DNA reads as TGTGCCAGCAGCCAAGAAGGAGCGGGGATTTCTGGAGAGCAGTTCTTC.

This chain uses TRBV27 with TRBJ2-5; D is possibly TRBD2 (6 bases). With 0 bases removed from V and 3 bases from J, the gap between germline ends came to 14 bases. Per germline, CDR1 MNHEY and CDR2 SMNVEV (reference sequence). The CDR3 has 16 amino acids. CDR3 coding DNA: TGTGCCAGCAGTTTATCGCGCAGCGGAGGGAAAGAGACCCAGTACTTC. Translation: CASSLSRSGGKETQYF.

This chain uses TRBV6-5 with TRBJ1-2; D perhaps matches TRBD1 (5 bases). CDR3 size: 13 residues. V lost 0 bases to trimming and J lost 7 bases, with 9 bases between them. Looked up from germline, CDR1 is MNHEY and CDR2 is SVGAGI. In nucleotides, the CDR3 is TGTGCCAGCAGTTACTCTTGGGGGGGTGGCTACACCTTC. Protein sequence: CASSYSWGGGYTF.

The rearrangement uses TRBV11-2 and TRBJ2-1; 9 bases are a match to TRBD1. Per germline, CDR1 SGHAT and CDR2 FQNNGV. J lost 8 bases, V lost 8 bases, and 13 bases had no gene match. The length of the CDR3 is 15 residues. CDR3: CASGQRGQGLDEQFF. CDR3 sequence (DNA): TGTGCCAGCGGACAACGGGGACAGGGTTTAGATGAGCAGTTCTTC.

V gene TRBV19 combines with J gene TRBJ1-5; D possibly corresponds to TRBD1 (5 bases). The CDR3 spans 15 residues. The V gene lost 4 bases and the J gene lost 5 bases, with 15 bases spanning the gap. Germline V gene data show CDR1 as LNHDA and CDR2 as SQIVND (reference sequence). In nucleotides, the CDR3 is TGTGCCAGTAGTAACCGGGACTCCTACTATCAGCCCCAGCATTTT. Residues: CASSNRDSYYQPQHF.

The gene calls are TRBV5-1 and TRBJ1-3, with 7 bases that match TRBD1. V was clipped by 0 bases and J by 2 bases; unmatched bases: 8. The CDR3 extends over 17 amino acids. Germline CDR1 SGHRS, CDR2 YFSETQ. CDR3 nucleotides: TGCGCCAGCAGCTTGGCCGGGACAGCCAGAGCTGGAAACACCATATATTTT. This codes for CASSLAGTARAGNTIYF.

This chain connects TRBV27 to TRBJ2-1; 10 bases line up with TRBD1. J gave up 9 bases and V 2 bases, and 4 bases lay outside the gene matches. The CDR3 extends over 14 amino acids. In germline, CDR1 is MNHEY, CDR2 SMNVEV (reference sequence). The CDR3 DNA is TGTGCCAGCAGTTTAGCGGGACAGGGGACTGAGCAGTTCTTC. It translates to CASSLAGQGTEQFF.

V usage is TRBV18 and J usage is TRBJ2-2; no clear D gene. This CDR3 spans 13 amino acids. Trimming shortened V by 0 bases and J by 6 bases, and 5 bases separated the two germline ends. Germline V lookup: CDR1 KGHSH, CDR2 LQKENI. For the CDR3, the DNA is TGTGCCAGCTCACCACCCGTTCCCGGGGAGCTGTTTTTT. It yields the protein CASSPPVPGELFF.